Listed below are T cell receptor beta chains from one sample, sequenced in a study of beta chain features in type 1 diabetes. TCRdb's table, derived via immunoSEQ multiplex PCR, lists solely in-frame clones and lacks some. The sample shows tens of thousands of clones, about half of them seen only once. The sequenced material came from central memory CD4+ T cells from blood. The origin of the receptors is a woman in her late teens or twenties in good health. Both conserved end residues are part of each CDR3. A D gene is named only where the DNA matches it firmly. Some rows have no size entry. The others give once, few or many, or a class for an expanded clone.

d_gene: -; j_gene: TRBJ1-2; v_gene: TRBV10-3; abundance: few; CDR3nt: TGTGCCAGCCGGGACACCTATGGCTACACCTTC; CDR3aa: CASRDTYGYTF
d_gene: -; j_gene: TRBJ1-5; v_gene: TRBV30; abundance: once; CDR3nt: TGTGCCTGGAGTGTAAAACAACCGAATCAGCCCCAGCATTTT; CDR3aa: CAWSVKQPNQPQHF
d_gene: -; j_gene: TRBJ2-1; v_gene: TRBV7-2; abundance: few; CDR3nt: TGTGCCAGCAGCTTGGGTCTACGGAGGGGTGAGCAGTTCTTC; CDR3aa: CASSLGLRRGEQFF
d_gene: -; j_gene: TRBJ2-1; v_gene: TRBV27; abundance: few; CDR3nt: TGTGCCAGCAGTTTTGCAGGGCCTACCAGTGAGCAGTTCTTC; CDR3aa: CASSFAGPTSEQFF
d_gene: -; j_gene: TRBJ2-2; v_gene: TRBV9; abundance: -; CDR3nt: TGTGCCAGCAGCGTAGCTACAATGGGGATCGCCGGGGGGCTGTTTTTT; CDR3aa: CASSVATMGIAGGLFF
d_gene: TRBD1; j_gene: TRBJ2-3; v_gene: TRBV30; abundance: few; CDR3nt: TGTGCCTGGACCCAACAGGGGGCGCGAAGCACAGATACGCAGTATTTT; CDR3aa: CAWTQQGARSTDTQYF
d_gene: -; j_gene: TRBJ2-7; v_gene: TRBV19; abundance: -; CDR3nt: TGTGCCAGTAGTAACCCCAACAGGGCCGGCGGCTACGAGCAGTACTTC; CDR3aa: CASSNPNRAGGYEQYF
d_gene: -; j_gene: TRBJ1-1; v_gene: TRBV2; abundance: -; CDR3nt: TGTGCCAGCAGTGGACAGATGAACACTGAAGCTTTCTTT; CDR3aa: CASSGQMNTEAFF
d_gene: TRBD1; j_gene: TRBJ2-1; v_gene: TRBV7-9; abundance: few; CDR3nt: TGTGCCAGCAGCTCCGGACAGGATTACAATGAGCAGTTCTTC; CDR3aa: CASSSGQDYNEQFF
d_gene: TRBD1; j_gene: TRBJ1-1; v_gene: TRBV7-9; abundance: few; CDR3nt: TGTGCCAGCAGCGTCGGGACAGGGGGCGCGGAGCAATTAACTGAAGCTTTCTTT; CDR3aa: CASSVGTGGAEQLTEAFF
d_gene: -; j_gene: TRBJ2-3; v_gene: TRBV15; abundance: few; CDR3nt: TGTGCCACCAGCAGACCCCGAGATACGCAGTATTTT; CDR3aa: CATSRPRDTQYF
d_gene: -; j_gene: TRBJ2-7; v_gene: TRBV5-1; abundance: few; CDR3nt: TGCGCCAGCAGCTTGACAGTGAGCTCCTACGAGCAGTACTTC; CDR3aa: CASSLTVSSYEQYF
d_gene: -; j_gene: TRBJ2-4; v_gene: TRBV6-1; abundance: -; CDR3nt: TGTGCCAGCAGGAAAAGCCGGGACAACCAAAACATTCAGTACTTC; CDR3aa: CASRKSRDNQNIQYF
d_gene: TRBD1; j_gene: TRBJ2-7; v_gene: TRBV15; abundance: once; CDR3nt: TGTGCCACCAGCAGAGTTGGGACAGGGGCGTACGAGCAGTACTTC; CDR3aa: CATSRVGTGAYEQYF
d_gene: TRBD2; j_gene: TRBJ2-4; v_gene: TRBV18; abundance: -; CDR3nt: TGTGCCAGCTCCCAATTCGGGACTAGCGGTGAAAACATTCAGTACTTC; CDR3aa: CASSQFGTSGENIQYF
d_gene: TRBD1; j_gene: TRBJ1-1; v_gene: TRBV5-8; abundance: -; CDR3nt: TGTGCCAGCAGCTTGGCCCGTACAGGGGGCACTGAAGCTTTCTTT; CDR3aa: CASSLARTGGTEAFF
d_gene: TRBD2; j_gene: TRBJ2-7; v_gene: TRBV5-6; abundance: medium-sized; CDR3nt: TGTGCCAGCAGCTTTCCGGGACTAGCCTACGAGCAGTACTTC; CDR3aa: CASSFPGLAYEQYF
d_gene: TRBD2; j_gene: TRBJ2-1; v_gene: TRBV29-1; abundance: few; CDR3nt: TGCAGCGTTCCACCCACGACTAGCGGGAGGGCCTATGAGCAGTTCTTC; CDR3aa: CSVPPTTSGRAYEQFF
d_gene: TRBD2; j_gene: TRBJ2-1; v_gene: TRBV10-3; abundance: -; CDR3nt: TGTGCCATCACCCCGGGGGGGTACAATGAGCAGTTCTTC; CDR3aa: CAITPGGYNEQFF
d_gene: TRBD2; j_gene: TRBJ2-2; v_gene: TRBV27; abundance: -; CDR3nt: TGTGCTTCAGGCCAAGCGGGGGTTAACACCGGGGAGCTGTTTTTT; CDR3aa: CASGQAGVNTGELFF
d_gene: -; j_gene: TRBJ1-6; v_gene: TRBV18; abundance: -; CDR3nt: TGTGCCAGCTCACCCGCCGCGGACATCCGTTTTTCACCCCTCCACTTT; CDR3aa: CASSPAADIRFSPLHF
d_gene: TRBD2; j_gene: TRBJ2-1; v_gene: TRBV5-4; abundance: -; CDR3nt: TGTGCCAGCAGCTCGCCAGCAGCGGGAGGTTCCTACAATGAGCAGTTCTTC; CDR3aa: CASSSPAAGGSYNEQFF
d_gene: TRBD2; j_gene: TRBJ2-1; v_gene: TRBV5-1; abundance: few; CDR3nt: TGCGCCAGCACCGGGGGGGGACTAGCGGGGACCTACAATGAGCAGTTCTTC; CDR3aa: CASTGGGLAGTYNEQFF
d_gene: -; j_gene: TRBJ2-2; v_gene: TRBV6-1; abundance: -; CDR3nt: TGTGCCAGCGACTTTCCCGGGGAGCTGTTTTTT; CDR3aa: CASDFPGELFF
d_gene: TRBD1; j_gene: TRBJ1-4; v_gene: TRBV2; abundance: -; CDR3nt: TGTGCCAGCAGCCCGACAGGGTTCGATGAAAAACTGTTTTTT; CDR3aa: CASSPTGFDEKLFF
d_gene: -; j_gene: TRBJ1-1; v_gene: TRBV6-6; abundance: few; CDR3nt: TGTGCCAGCAGCAAACAGAACACTGAAGCTTTCTTT; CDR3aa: CASSKQNTEAFF
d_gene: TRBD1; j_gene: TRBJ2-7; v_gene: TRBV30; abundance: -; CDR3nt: TGTGCCTGGAGGACAGTCGGACAGGGGATCGAGCAGTACTTC; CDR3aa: CAWRTVGQGIEQYF
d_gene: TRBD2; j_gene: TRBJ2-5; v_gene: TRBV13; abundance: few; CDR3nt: TGTGCCAGCAGCTTGACGCTAGCGGGACGAGAGACCCAGTACTTC; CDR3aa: CASSLTLAGRETQYF
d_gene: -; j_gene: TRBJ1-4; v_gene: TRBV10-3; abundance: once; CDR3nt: TGTGCCATCAGTGAGTCCCCAGGGATTGGTAATGAAAAACTGTTTTTT; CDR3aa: CAISESPGIGNEKLFF
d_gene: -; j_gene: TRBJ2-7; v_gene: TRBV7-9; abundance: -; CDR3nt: TGTGCCAGCAGCGCCAGGGGCGAGCAGTACTTC; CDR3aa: CASSARGEQYF
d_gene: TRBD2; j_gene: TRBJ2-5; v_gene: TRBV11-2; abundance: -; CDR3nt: TGTGCCAGCAGCGGCGGGGGGTACGGGGGGGAGACCCAGTACTTC; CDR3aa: CASSGGGYGGETQYF
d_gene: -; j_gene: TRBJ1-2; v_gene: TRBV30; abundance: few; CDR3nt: TGTGCCTGGCGTCAGTCCTATGGCTACACCTTC; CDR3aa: CAWRQSYGYTF
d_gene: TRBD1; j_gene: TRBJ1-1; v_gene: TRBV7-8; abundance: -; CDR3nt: TGTGCCAGCAGCCCGGGACAGGGTCTTGGGGCTTTCTTT; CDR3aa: CASSPGQGLGAFF
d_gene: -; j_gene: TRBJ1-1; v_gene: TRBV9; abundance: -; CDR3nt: TGTGCCAGCAGCGGGGGTCGGGGGATGAACACTGAAGCTTTCTTT; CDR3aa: CASSGGRGMNTEAFF
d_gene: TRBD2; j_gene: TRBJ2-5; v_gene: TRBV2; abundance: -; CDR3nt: TGTGCCAGCAGTGCACTAGCGGGGGTTGAGACCCAGTACTTC; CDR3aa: CASSALAGVETQYF
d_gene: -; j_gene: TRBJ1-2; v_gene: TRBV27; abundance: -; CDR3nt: TGTGCCAGCAGCATGGACAGCCTCTATGGCTACACCTTC; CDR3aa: CASSMDSLYGYTF
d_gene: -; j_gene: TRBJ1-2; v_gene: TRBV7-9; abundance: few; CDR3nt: TGTGCCAGCAGCCCAGGGGTGTCAGGGGACCCTCATGGCTACACCTTC; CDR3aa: CASSPGVSGDPHGYTF
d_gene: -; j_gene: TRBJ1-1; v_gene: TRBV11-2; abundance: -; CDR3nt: TGTGCCAGCAGCTTAGTAGTTGAAGCTTTCTTT; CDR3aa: CASSLVVEAFF
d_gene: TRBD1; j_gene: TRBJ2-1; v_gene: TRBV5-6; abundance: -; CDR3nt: TGTGCCAGCAGCCTTGGGACAGGGTACGGTGAGCAGTTCTTC; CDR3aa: CASSLGTGYGEQFF
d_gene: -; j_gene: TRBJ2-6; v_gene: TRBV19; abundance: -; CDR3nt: TGTGCCAGTAGTATATCAGGATCTGGGGCCAACGTCCTGACTTTC; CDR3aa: CASSISGSGANVLTF